Listed below are T cell receptor beta chains from one sample, sequenced in a study of blood T cell repertoires in COVID-19. The repertoire was sequenced with immunoSEQ multiplex PCR; TCRdb's copy has only in-frame clones and lacks some. The data show about 70,000 clones, roughly 86% seen once. The sequencing input was peripheral blood. The source of these receptors is a woman aged 60-75 years with acute or convalescent COVID-19. The CDR3 runs from the conserved cysteine through the conserved F or W. D genes are given only for firm matches. Only part of the rows carry a size: once, few, many, or a class if the clone is expanded.

>TRBJ2-5|.|TRBV5-6|.
TGTGCCAGCAGCTTGGGTAGGGCAGGGATAGGGGAGACCCAGTACTTC
CASSLGRAGIGETQYF
>TRBJ1-1|TRBD1|TRBV6-5|.
TGTGCCAGCAACCTTGGACAGGACGAGGAAGCTTTCTTT
CASNLGQDEEAFF
>TRBJ2-1|.|TRBV7-3|.
TGTGCCAGCAGCTTTTGGGGGGTAAGATACAATGAGCAGTTCTTC
CASSFWGVRYNEQFF
>TRBJ2-7|.|TRBV11-2|.
TGTGCCAGCAGCCCACAATTAGGGGCAGCCTACGAGCAGTACTTC
CASSPQLGAAYEQYF
>TRBJ2-4|TRBD2|TRBV11-2|.
TGTGCCAGCAGCCCGGGGGGAGCCAAAAACATTCAGTACTTC
CASSPGGAKNIQYF
>TRBJ2-5|TRBD1|TRBV18|.
TGTGCCAGCTCACCACCGGCCGGACAGGGGCCCCAAGAGACCCAGTACTTC
CASSPPAGQGPQETQYF
>TRBJ2-3|TRBD2|TRBV4-2|.
TGTGCCAGCAGCCAAGAACTAGCGGGGGGGCCAGATACGCAGTATTTT
CASSQELAGGPDTQYF
>TRBJ2-1|TRBD2|TRBV11-2|.
TGTGCCAGCAGTTATTCAGCGGGATCCTACAATGAGCAGTTCTTC
CASSYSAGSYNEQFF
>TRBJ2-3|.|TRBV24-1|.
TGTGCCACAGCCGGGAAGTTAGATACGCAGTATTTT
CATAGKLDTQYF
>TRBJ2-7|.|TRBV5-4|.
TGTGCCAGCAGCTTGGCCGTAGGACAGAGATCCTACGAGCAGTACTTC
CASSLAVGQRSYEQYF
>TRBJ1-1|TRBD1|TRBV23-1|.
TGCGCCAGCAGTCAGAACAGGGGGCGGAAGACTGAAGCTTTCTTT
CASSQNRGRKTEAFF
>TRBJ2-7|.|TRBV6-1|once
TGTGCCAGCAGTGACGGGACTTACTCCTACGAGCAGTACTTC
CASSDGTYSYEQYF